These 7 T cell receptor beta chains were sequenced from one sample in a study of naive and memory T cell subsets. Their recognized antigens are unknown. An equimolar mix of two oligonucleotides served as the beta constant-region primer for TRBC1 and TRBC2. Ligated cDNA was amplified by four rounds of PCR with nested alpha and beta constant-region primers and SP2. MiXCR, applied by TCRdb to the UMI-ligation and nested PCR reads, yields one record per CDR3 protein. Of some 110,000 distinct CDR3 sequences listed, about 14% are singletons. General observations from the study: Especially in CD8 cells, naive repertoires contained a few larger clonotypes, possibly CD45RA-re-expressing memory cells.

The sample taken for sequencing was naive CD8+ T cells from blood. The receptors were sampled from a human donor in good health.

There are a few counts of this clonotype. The V call is TRBV25-1, the J call TRBJ2-5; 7 nucleotides align to TRBD2. The CDR3 is 15 amino acids. Germline assignment: CDR1 MGHDK and CDR2 SYGVNS. Unmatched junction bases numbered 11, after V lost 6 bases and J lost 4 bases. The CDR3 spells CASSPGEGSPETQYF. As DNA, the CDR3 is TGTGCCAGCAGCCCGGGGGAGGGGTCCCCAGAGACCCAGTACTTC.

V gene TRBV13 combines with J gene TRBJ2-7; D may match TRBD1 or TRBD2 (6 bases each). Germline lookup yields CDR1 PRHDT and CDR2 FYEKMQ (reference sequence). There are 15 residues in the CDR3. V was pared by 4 bases and J by 0 bases, with 13 bases between. CDR3 sequence: CASSSGAGDSYEQYF. Written as DNA, the CDR3 is TGTGCCAGCAGCTCGGGGGCAGGGGACTCCTACGAGCAGTACTTC.

Ten or more counts support this clonotype. The rearrangement joins TRBV7-8 to TRBJ2-1; the match to TRBD1 covers 7 bases. The CDR3 loop spans 18 amino acids. Trimming removed 2 bases from V and 4 bases from J; junction bases left unmatched: 14. CDR1 is SGHVS and CDR2 is FQNEAQ in the germline V gene. Written as DNA, the CDR3 is TGTGCCAGCAGCTTATTCGTTGGGGGACAGACTACTTACAATGAGCAGTTCTTC. Translated: CASSLFVGGQTTYNEQFF. Full variable domain (rest looked up from reference TRBV7-8 and TRBJ2-1): GAGVSQSPRYKVAKRGQDVALRCDPISGHVSLFWYQQALGQGPEFLTYFQNEAQLDKSGLPSDRFFAERPEGSVSTLKIQRTQQEDSAVYLCASSLFVGGQTTYNEQFFGPGTRLTVL.

This clonotype was observed a handful of times. V and J are TRBV29-1 and TRBJ2-1; perhaps TRBD1 as D (5 bases). CDR1 and CDR2 (germline): SQVTM, ANQGSEA. Trimming pared 3 bases from V and 7 bases from J, leaving 19 bases between. This CDR3 has 15 amino acids. CDR3 region: CSVEPLGAPLNEQFF. CDR3 nucleotide sequence: TGCAGCGTTGAGCCTCTAGGGGCCCCTCTAAATGAGCAGTTCTTC.

This clonotype has just a few counts. This chain links TRBV29-1 with TRBJ1-2; possibly TRBD1 for D (5 bases). The V gene lost 2 bases and the J gene lost 5 bases, with 9 bases spanning the gap. This CDR3 region has 12 residues. Germline CDR1 SQVTM, CDR2 ANQGSEA. The CDR3 DNA sequence: TGCAGCGTTGAACCGACAGCATATGGCTACACCTTC. This gives the protein CSVEPTAYGYTF.

This clonotype was seen a few times. V usage is TRBV30 and J usage is TRBJ1-2, with D possibly matching TRBD1 (6 bases). Germline V lookup: CDR1 GTSNPN, CDR2 SVGIG (reference sequence). The CDR3 length is 15 residues. V gave up 4 bases and J gave up 8 bases, with 23 bases separating them. Here the CDR3 reads CAWTYSATGMEGYTF. CDR3 sequence (DNA): TGTGCCTGGACCTACTCAGCTACAGGGATGGAGGGCTACACCTTC.

The chain employs TRBV10-3 and TRBJ2-7, with D perhaps matching TRBD1 or TRBD2 (5 bases each). This CDR3 has 14 amino acids. Trimming shortened V by 10 bases and J by 5 bases, and 21 bases separated the two germline ends. The V gene's germline CDR1 is ENHRY and CDR2 SYGVKD. The CDR3 reads CATNRDVWSDEQYF. The DNA for the CDR3 is TGTGCCACAAACCGGGACGTTTGGTCGGACGAGCAGTACTTC.